Here is one T cell receptor beta chain with its context. No antigen is known for it. The method was immunoSEQ multiplex PCR; TCRdb's version includes in-frame clones alone and lacks a portion of them. Of under 1,100,000 clones listed, roughly 80% are singletons. The CDR3 extends over 14 amino acids. V was clipped by 5 bases and J by 6 bases, with 13 bases between them. Germline assignment: CDR1 SGHTA and CDR2 FQGTGA. This specimen comes from a study of shared clonotypes between healthy human individuals. Study conclusions and caveats: Clonotypes which were not shared had lower generation probabilities than clonotypes that all four donors shared. Represented diversity (both genetic and exposure-history) was limited by the small number of donors.

What was sequenced was memory CD4+ T cells sorted from blood. Subset noted: CD45RA-negative fraction. This rearrangement joins TRBV7-3 to TRBJ2-2, with D possibly being TRBD1 (6 bases). This sequence was found in a man aged 18 to 30 in good health. CDR3 bases: TGTGCCAGCAGCCCCCTGGGGACATCCGGGGAGCTGTTTTTT. It encodes CASSPLGTSGELFF.